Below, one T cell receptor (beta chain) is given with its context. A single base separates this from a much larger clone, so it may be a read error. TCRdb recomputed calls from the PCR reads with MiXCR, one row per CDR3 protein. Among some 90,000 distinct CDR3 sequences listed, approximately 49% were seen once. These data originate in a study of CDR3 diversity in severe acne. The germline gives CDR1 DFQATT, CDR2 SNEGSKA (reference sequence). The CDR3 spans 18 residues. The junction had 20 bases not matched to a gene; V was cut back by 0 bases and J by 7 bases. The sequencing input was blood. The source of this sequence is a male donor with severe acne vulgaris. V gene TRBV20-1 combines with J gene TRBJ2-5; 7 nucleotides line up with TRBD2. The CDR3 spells CSARDHYSSGLSPVTQYF. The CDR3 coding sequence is TGCAGTGCTAGAGATCATTATTCTAGCGGCCTATCCCCAGTGACCCAGTACTTC.